These T cell receptor beta chains were read from a single sample in a study of identical twins. TCRdb passed the 5' RACE reads through MiXCR, listing each CDR3 protein once. Of 410,000 or so distinct CDR3 sequences listed, about a fifth are singletons. Sequences were obtained from naive T cells sorted from blood. The receptors originated from a man between 50 and 59 years old in good health. CDR3s include the opening cysteine and the closing phenylalanine or tryptophan.

v_call	cdr3_aa
TRBV6-5	CASSYFSSKNIQYF
TRBV7-8	CASSSGLALARSEQFF
TRBV10-3	CAISGSSGTSLQTQYF
TRBV20-1	CSARGGAGSEQFF
TRBV7-3	CASSLNVAGSLHEQYF
TRBV7-6	CASSSSLFGLAGANVLTF
TRBV10-2	CASMGLGNTEAFF
TRBV20-1	CSARETSGENTGELFF
TRBV4-1	CASSQVAGIPGGYGYTF
TRBV20-1	CSARDPASTRNEQFF
TRBV6-2/TRBV6-3	CASSYSRAANQPQHF
TRBV29-1	CSAGAGGGETQYF
TRBV19	CASSIVGRSNQPQHF
TRBV4-1	CASSQGAVSEAFF
TRBV28	CASSFSASGNTIYF
TRBV5-1	CASSRTTRAPGELFF
TRBV6-2/TRBV6-3	CASSYSSSRETQYF
TRBV10-3	CAISEKNMGPNYGYTF
TRBV6-2/TRBV6-3	CASSYSSRLVNTGELFF
TRBV10-3	CAISRDRGDTQYF
TRBV19	CASSPGLERREQYF
TRBV6-1	CASHRKGLAGGTGELFF
TRBV5-1	CASSQTGFYTGELFF
TRBV9	CASSAGTGVTEAFF
TRBV3-1	CASSQVGYNSPLHF
TRBV5-1	CASSLTGPKNYEQYF
TRBV5-1	CASSTGAATDTQYF
TRBV4-2	CASSQDRFVIQYF
TRBV20-1	CSAKGLAGIEQFF
TRBV7-2	CASSKGVSTDTQYF
TRBV15	CATSRLPTSGSYNEQFF
TRBV6-1	CASTLTGGSREQYF
TRBV29-1	CSCLREGPGEQFF
TRBV10-2	CASSGAGGLNTIYF
TRBV28	CASRGGPSYNEQFF